These T cell receptor beta chains were read from a single sample in a study of early T cells in non-severe SARS-CoV-2 infection. TCRdb redid the calling of the 5' RACE reads with MiXCR, one entry per CDR3 protein. The data show roughly 51,000 distinct CDR3 sequences, with about 9.8% seen just once and roughly 8.3% held by the top ten. Sequenced material: whole blood. These receptor sequences come from an adult who was a healthcare worker with PCR-confirmed SARS-CoV-2 infection or an uninfected control (not recorded which). Each CDR3 is given with its conserved first and last residue. Size values are once, few and many counts, or a class for expanded clones, and some rows have none.

>TRBV3-1|many
CASSRGQGVGSPLHF
>TRBV5-1|-
CASSLVLVSHEQFF
>TRBV4-1|few
CASSQDGTRRADNEQFF
>TRBV19|many
CASSAWDSFYGYTF
>TRBV7-9|many
CASSPGTSGEDSYEQYF
>TRBV6-5|-
CASSYSGGGSYEQYF
>TRBV3-1|-
CASSLAGGQETQYF
>TRBV12-3/TRBV12-4|many
CASRYGDFNQPQHF
>TRBV3-1|many
CASSHHSGKEF
>TRBV20-1|many
CSAGGAMQYF
>TRBV20-1|many
CSARESGREQYF
>TRBV7-2|few
CASSHPTGGLANVLTF
>TRBV4-1|many
CASSQGDRGFYNEQFF
>TRBV5-6|many
CASSSDRAINQPQHF
>TRBV11-2|few
CASSLEGITDTQYF
>TRBV7-3|many
CASSRDGSNTGELFF
>TRBV7-9|few
CASSLQIGARDPQYF
>TRBV29-1|few
CSTPVPEAFF
>TRBV11-2|many
CASGTSGRTVGYNEQFF
>TRBV2|few
CASSAGTETSGNTIYF
>TRBV7-9|few
CASSLRGGPDTQYF
>TRBV12-3/TRBV12-4|-
CASSWAGTSGMGSSYNEQFF
>TRBV6-5|many
CASSPGQGFLEQYF
>TRBV5-4|many
CASTPEAKNIQYF
>TRBV5-1|many
CASSPSSGRGLDEQFF
>TRBV11-1|many
CASSVTANTEAFF
>TRBV29-1|few
CSDGRLGDEAFF
>TRBV29-1|many
CSVGEPNNEQFF
>TRBV11-2|-
CASSLVLGTGELFF
>TRBV6-5|-
CASSYRPGYNEQFF
>TRBV29-1|many
CSGVQRDTQYF
>TRBV6-6|-
CASSSDYEQFF
>TRBV5-1|few
CASSSDRGRTNEKLFF
>TRBV30|many
CAWTRDRNQPQHF
>TRBV29-1|many
CSVELNPYEQYF
>TRBV29-1|-
CSARGVGEKLFF
>TRBV20-1|many
CSARAGVYQPQHF
>TRBV28|-
CASTTFSYEQYF
>TRBV10-2|-
CASKRWLEETDTQYF
>TRBV27|many
CASSPGRANSPLHF
>TRBV7-9|-
CASSRGSSTDTQYF
>TRBV28|-
CASSLGRLGMARGRRNEQFF
>TRBV7-9|few
CASSLRPDSQSPLHF
>TRBV27|many
CASSPGPYEQYF
>TRBV28|many
CASSPPPQGHEQYF
>TRBV15|few
CATSREEGYEQYF
>TRBV14|-
CASRKRGSTDTQYF
>TRBV27|many
CASSLSSDGYNQPQHF
>TRBV6-6|few
CASSTGQGLRDTQYF
>TRBV7-2|many
CASSPGLAYEQFF
>TRBV20-1|-
CSAPNREGEQFF